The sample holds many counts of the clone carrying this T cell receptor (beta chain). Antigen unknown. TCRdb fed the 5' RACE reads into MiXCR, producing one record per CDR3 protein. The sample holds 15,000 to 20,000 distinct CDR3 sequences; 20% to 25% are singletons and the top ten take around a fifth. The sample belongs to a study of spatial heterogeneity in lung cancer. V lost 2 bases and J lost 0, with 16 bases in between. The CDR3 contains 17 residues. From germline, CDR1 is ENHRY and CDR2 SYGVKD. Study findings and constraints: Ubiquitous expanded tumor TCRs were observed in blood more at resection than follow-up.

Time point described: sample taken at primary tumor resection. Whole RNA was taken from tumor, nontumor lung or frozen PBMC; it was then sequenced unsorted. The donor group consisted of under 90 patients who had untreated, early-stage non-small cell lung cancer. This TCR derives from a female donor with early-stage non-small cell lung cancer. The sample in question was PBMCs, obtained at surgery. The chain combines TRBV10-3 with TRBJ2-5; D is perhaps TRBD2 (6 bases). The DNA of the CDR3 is TGTGCCATCAGTGAGGCGGTGGCGGGAATCAACCAAGAGACCCAGTACTTC. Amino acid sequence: CAISEAVAGINQETQYF.